Detailed here is one T cell receptor (beta chain). Its specificity is unknown. The sample comes from a study of T cell repertoires in cytomegalovirus infection. Turning to the study itself: Both a matching HLA type and CMV infection were indicated by public TCR beta signatures. Overall study findings and caveats: The ex vivo response was dominated by HLA-C-restricted CMV-specific TCR beta clonotypes. Carriers of CMV and the relevant HLA type were discriminated by public TCR beta frequency.

TCRdb used MiXCR to reprocess the reads, holding one entry per CDR3 protein. This table holds about 360,000 distinct CDR3 sequences, less than 20% found once. The ends were cut back, 1 base at V and 7 bases at J, with 8 bases in the middle. This CDR3 has 12 residues. The germline V gene encodes CDR1 MDHEN and CDR2 SYDVKM. The receptor was derived from a human donor in good health (CMV status not recorded). Some clones in this sample may be carry-over from other donors' samples. Sequencing was performed on PBMCs. The chain employs TRBV28 and TRBJ2-7; possibly TRBD2 for D (5 bases). CDR3 in DNA: TGTGCCAGCAGTTTATCTAGCCGGGAGCAGTACTTC. Translated: CASSLSSREQYF.